This T cell receptor (beta chain) was sequenced in a study of cytomegalovirus exposure and HLA in healthy donors. The PCR was carried out with 60 Vbeta primers and 13 Jbeta primers. Using immunoSEQ multiplex PCR, the repertoire was profiled, and TCRdb retains in-frame clones only, with some absent. The sample holds roughly 150,000 clones, 80% to 85% seen once. Per the germline V gene, CDR1 is MNHEY and CDR2 is SVGAGI. The CDR3 sequence is 13 residues long. The V end lost 6 bases, the J end lost 7 bases, and 12 bases lay between the germline ends. The sample comprised PBMCs. This chain uses TRBV6-5 with TRBJ2-2; maybe TRBD1 (5 bases). The TCR sequence derives from a male donor in good health and CMV-seronegative. CDR3 sequence: CASRQGFSGELFF. The CDR3 bases are TGTGCCAGCAGGCAGGGTTTCAGCGGGGAGCTGTTTTTT.